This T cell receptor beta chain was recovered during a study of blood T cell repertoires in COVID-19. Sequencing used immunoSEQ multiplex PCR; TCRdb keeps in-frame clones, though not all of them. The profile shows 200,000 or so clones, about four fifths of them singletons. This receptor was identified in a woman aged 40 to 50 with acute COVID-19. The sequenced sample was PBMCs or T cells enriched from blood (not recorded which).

CDR3 bases: TGTGCCATCAGTGACCCAGGACTCGCCAACACTGAAGCTTTCTTT. Protein sequence: CAISDPGLANTEAFF. The rearrangement links TRBV10-3 to TRBJ1-1; D is unclear. The V end lost 3 bases, the J end lost 2 bases, and 13 bases lay between the germline ends. Germline lookup yields CDR1 ENHRY and CDR2 SYGVKD. CDR3 size: 15 residues.